This is a list of T cell receptor beta chains from one sample in a study of metastatic and nonmetastatic thyroid tumors. TCRdb re-called the PCR reads through MiXCR. The data contain some 55,000 clones, roughly 30% of them seen just once; the ten biggest clones take up 15% to 20%. What was sequenced was blood. These receptors all stem from a female donor with papillary thyroid cancer or a benign thyroid nodule (not recorded which). Some clones in this sample may be carry-over from other donors' samples. Both conserved end residues are part of each CDR3. D genes are given only for firm matches. Where a row states a size, it is once, few, many or the class of an expanded clone; other rows omit it.

clone_size	v_call	j_call	d_call	cdr3_aa	cdr3_nt
few	TRBV7-9	TRBJ2-3	NA	CASSSGSDTQYF	TGTGCCAGCAGCTCGGGGTCAGATACGCAGTATTTT
few	TRBV11-2	TRBJ2-1	TRBD1	CASSFGQGSNNEQFF	TGTGCCAGCAGCTTCGGACAGGGGAGCAACAATGAGCAGTTCTTC
NA	TRBV28	TRBJ1-2	NA	CASSLRGRYGYTF	TGTGCCAGCAGTCTCAGGGGCCGCTATGGCTACACCTTC
many	TRBV4-3	TRBJ1-4	NA	CASSQAGGPGKLFF	TGCGCCAGCAGCCAAGCCGGAGGCCCCGGAAAACTGTTTTTT
few	TRBV2	TRBJ1-4	NA	CAHGILEGEKLFF	TGTGCCCACGGGATCCTTGAGGGTGAAAAACTGTTTTTT
NA	TRBV28	TRBJ2-7	NA	CAFQGNPYEQYF	TGTGCGTTTCAGGGGAACCCCTACGAGCAGTACTTC
NA	TRBV14	TRBJ2-1	NA	CASSPGLFEQFF	TGTGCCAGCAGCCCCGGACTATTTGAGCAGTTCTTC
NA	TRBV28	TRBJ1-6	TRBD1	CASSLYGQALHF	TGTGCCAGCAGTTTATACGGACAGGCCCTCCACTTT
few	TRBV6-6	TRBJ2-6	NA	CASSYSEESGANVLTF	TGTGCCAGCAGTTACTCTGAAGAGTCTGGGGCCAACGTCCTGACTTTC
NA	TRBV11-2	TRBJ1-2	NA	CASSLFGGTGGYTF	TGTGCCAGCAGCTTATTCGGGGGGACGGGTGGCTACACCTTC
NA	TRBV18	TRBJ1-5	TRBD1	CASSQTGEGNQPQHF	TGTGCCAGCTCACAAACAGGGGAAGGCAATCAGCCCCAGCATTTT
few	TRBV20-1	TRBJ2-1	NA	CSATRQGDDEQFF	TGCAGTGCTACTCGACAAGGGGACGATGAGCAGTTCTTC
NA	TRBV30	TRBJ2-3	NA	CAWSSRKSRTDTQYF	TGTGCCTGGAGTAGCCGGAAAAGTCGGACAGATACGCAGTATTTT
few	TRBV27	TRBJ1-2	NA	CASIQGIMVGGYTF	TGTGCCAGCATCCAAGGAATCATGGTCGGTGGCTACACCTTC
NA	TRBV27	TRBJ2-1	NA	CASSLGVDNEQFF	TGTGCCAGCAGTTTGGGAGTAGACAATGAGCAGTTCTTC
NA	TRBV7-9	TRBJ2-1	NA	CASSLSGLGEQFF	TGTGCCAGCAGCTTATCTGGTCTGGGGGAGCAGTTCTTC
NA	TRBV19	TRBJ1-2	TRBD1	CASSSTGGVYGYTF	TGTGCCAGTAGTTCCACAGGGGGCGTCTATGGCTACACCTTC
NA	TRBV28	TRBJ2-3	TRBD2	CASKVAGNTDTQYF	TGTGCCAGCAAGGTAGCGGGAAACACAGATACGCAGTATTTT
NA	TRBV19	TRBJ1-5	NA	CASTGGEVQPQHF	TGTGCCAGTACGGGAGGGGAGGTTCAGCCCCAGCATTTT
NA	TRBV12-3/TRBV12-4	TRBJ2-6	NA	CASSPSPGANVLTF	TGTGCCAGCAGTCCGTCCCCTGGGGCCAACGTCCTGACTTTC
NA	TRBV6-1	TRBJ2-7	TRBD1	CASSLGDRAGEQYF	TGTGCCAGCAGTCTTGGGGACAGGGCGGGGGAGCAGTACTTC
few	TRBV30	TRBJ1-2	NA	CAWSILRGEDGYTF	TGTGCCTGGAGTATTCTAAGGGGAGAGGATGGCTACACCTTC
NA	TRBV7-2	TRBJ1-2	NA	CASSQTQGYTF	TGTGCCAGCAGCCAGACCCAGGGCTACACCTTC
few	TRBV19	TRBJ1-5	NA	CASSRKPTGHALSNQPQHF	TGTGCCAGTAGTCGCAAGCCGACAGGACATGCCCTTAGCAATCAGCCCCAGCATTTT
few	TRBV11-2	TRBJ1-2	TRBD1	CASSSAGTGVLYGYTF	TGTGCCAGCAGCTCCGCCGGGACAGGGGTTCTCTATGGCTACACCTTC
NA	TRBV2	TRBJ1-2	TRBD1	CASSGGTGGNYGYTF	TGTGCCAGCAGTGGGGGGACAGGGGGCAACTATGGCTACACCTTC
few	TRBV12-3/TRBV12-4	TRBJ1-5	NA	CASSLQGGNQPQHF	TGTGCCAGCAGCTTACAGGGTGGCAATCAGCCCCAGCATTTT
few	TRBV7-2	TRBJ2-1	NA	CASGDNEQFF	TGTGCCAGCGGGGACAATGAGCAGTTCTTC
NA	TRBV6-1	TRBJ1-2	TRBD1	CASRGQAVVYGYTF	TGTGCCAGCAGAGGACAGGCTGTCGTCTATGGCTACACCTTC
few	TRBV6-1	TRBJ2-7	NA	CASRNPGRYEQYF	TGTGCCAGCAGAAACCCAGGGCGCTACGAGCAGTACTTC
NA	TRBV4-2	TRBJ2-3	TRBD1	CASSQGQGGMNGHTQYF	TGTGCCAGCAGCCAAGGACAGGGCGGAATGAATGGACATACGCAGTATTTT
NA	TRBV7-3	TRBJ2-3	NA	CASSLGLSTDTQYF	TGTGCCAGCAGCTTAGGCCTAAGCACAGATACGCAGTATTTT
NA	TRBV6-2/TRBV6-3	TRBJ2-4	NA	CASSLKGVAKNIQYF	TGTGCCAGCAGTTTAAAGGGAGTAGCCAAAAACATTCAGTACTTC
NA	TRBV19	TRBJ1-5	TRBD1	CASSIGTGGLFQPQHF	TGTGCCAGTAGTATAGGTACAGGGGGTTTGTTTCAGCCCCAGCATTTT
NA	TRBV4-3	TRBJ2-7	NA	CASIQGGNSYEQYF	TGCGCCAGCATCCAGGGCGGAAACTCCTACGAGCAGTACTTC
few	TRBV12-3/TRBV12-4	TRBJ2-7	NA	CASSYERERSYEQYF	TGTGCCAGCAGCTACGAAAGGGAAAGATCCTACGAGCAGTACTTC
many	TRBV12-5	TRBJ2-5	NA	CATQGQTGETQYF	TGTGCTACCCAAGGGCAAACCGGGGAGACCCAGTACTTC
many	TRBV19	TRBJ2-5	NA	CASSIEWEEGSWETQYF	TGTGCCAGTAGTATAGAGTGGGAAGAGGGGTCTTGGGAGACCCAGTACTTC
NA	TRBV20-1	TRBJ1-5	NA	CSARSPSGALQPQHF	TGCAGTGCTAGAAGCCCCTCGGGGGCCCTCCAGCCCCAGCATTTT
NA	TRBV30	TRBJ2-3	TRBD2	CAWSAPAGGTDTQYF	TGTGCCTGGAGTGCCCCGGCGGGAGGAACAGATACGCAGTATTTT
NA	TRBV20-1	TRBJ1-1	TRBD1	CSAREAHRGNTEAFF	TGCAGTGCTAGAGAGGCCCACAGGGGAAACACTGAAGCTTTCTTT
NA	TRBV5-1	TRBJ2-2	TRBD2	CASSLKLSLAGGNTGELFF	TGCGCCAGCAGCTTGAAACTTTCTCTAGCGGGAGGAAATACCGGGGAGCTGTTTTTT
NA	TRBV5-1	TRBJ2-7	NA	CASSLALTYEQNF	TGCGCCAGCAGCTTGGCACTTACCTACGAGCAGAACTTC
NA	TRBV5-8	TRBJ1-2	NA	CASSLVGTRSLYGYTF	TGTGCCAGCAGCTTGGTAGGGACAAGGAGCCTCTATGGCTACACCTTC
few	TRBV2	TRBJ1-2	NA	CASQESLWATTF	TGTGCCAGCCAAGAGAGTCTCTGGGCTACCACCTTC